This T cell receptor (beta chain) was retrieved from a study of metastatic and nonmetastatic thyroid tumors. The CDR3 length is 14 residues. V trimming: 6 bases; J trimming: 6 bases; junction bases outside the gene matches: 2. Germline V gene data show CDR1 as MRHNA and CDR2 as SNTAGT. TCRdb reprocessed the PCR reads using MiXCR. The sample has around 42,000 clones; around 10% are singletons. Every patient underwent thyroid surgery untreated. This clone was counted at least ten times. Sample: blood. This receptor was identified in a male donor with papillary thyroid cancer or a benign thyroid nodule (not recorded which). Some clones in this sample may be carry-over from other donors' samples. The gene calls are TRBV6-4 and TRBJ2-3; 14 nucleotides align to TRBD2. The CDR3 sequence is CASSGTSGGDTQYF. The CDR3 coding sequence is TGTGCCAGCAGCGGGACTAGCGGGGGTGATACGCAGTATTTT.